The rows below give T cell receptor beta chains drawn from one sample of a study of blood T cell repertoires in COVID-19. Profiling relied on immunoSEQ multiplex PCR, and the TCRdb table lists in-frame clones only, not all of them. The sample holds 35,000 to 55,000 clones, roughly four fifths seen once. Material for sequencing was peripheral blood. The receptor source for this set is a man aged 55 to 70 with active COVID-19. The CDR3 runs from the conserved cysteine through the conserved F or W. Each record gives: V gene, clone size, D gene, J gene, CDR3 DNA, CDR3 protein. The D gene is left open where the match is weak. A clone size is listed for some rows: how often the clone was seen (once, few, many), or a class if it is expanded.

V gene: TRBV7-6; clone size: -; D gene: TRBD2; J gene: TRBJ2-3; CDR3 DNA: TGTGCCAGCAGCAGGACTAGCGGGACCACAGATACGCAGTATTTT; CDR3 protein: CASSRTSGTTDTQYF
V gene: TRBV30; clone size: -; D gene: TRBD2; J gene: TRBJ2-1; CDR3 DNA: TGTGCCTGGACACTAGCGGGGCGGGACAATGAGCAGTTCTTC; CDR3 protein: CAWTLAGRDNEQFF
V gene: TRBV7-2; clone size: -; D gene: TRBD1; J gene: TRBJ2-7; CDR3 DNA: TGTGCCAGCAGTCGCATCACGACAGGGGATCGGGAGCAGTACTTC; CDR3 protein: CASSRITTGDREQYF
V gene: TRBV15; clone size: -; D gene: TRBD1; J gene: TRBJ2-1; CDR3 DNA: TGTGCCACCAGCAGCCCGACAGGGTTATCGAATGAGCAGTTCTTC; CDR3 protein: CATSSPTGLSNEQFF
V gene: TRBV7-6; clone size: -; D gene: TRBD1; J gene: TRBJ2-2; CDR3 DNA: TGTGCCAGCAGCTTAGGGACAGGGGGGGCCGGGGAGCTGTTTTTT; CDR3 protein: CASSLGTGGAGELFF
V gene: TRBV7-2; clone size: -; D gene: TRBD2; J gene: TRBJ2-7; CDR3 DNA: TGTGCCAGCAGCTTAGACGGCGGGGGGAATTACGAGCAGTACTTC; CDR3 protein: CASSLDGGGNYEQYF
V gene: TRBV5-8; clone size: -; D gene: -; J gene: TRBJ2-5; CDR3 DNA: TGTGCCAGCAGCCCCTTAGTACGCCAGGAAGAGACCCAGTACTTC; CDR3 protein: CASSPLVRQEETQYF
V gene: TRBV25-1; clone size: -; D gene: TRBD2; J gene: TRBJ2-2; CDR3 DNA: TGTGCCAGCAGTGAACGCGGGGGGGGAAACACCGGGGAGCTGTTTTTT; CDR3 protein: CASSERGGGNTGELFF
V gene: TRBV7-3; clone size: -; D gene: TRBD2; J gene: TRBJ2-7; CDR3 DNA: TGTGCCAGCAGCCTCACACCCAGCGGGGGGAAGTACGAGCAGTACTTC; CDR3 protein: CASSLTPSGGKYEQYF
V gene: TRBV28; clone size: -; D gene: TRBD1; J gene: TRBJ2-3; CDR3 DNA: TGTGCCAGCAAGACGCGCAGGGGGCGTTGGGATACGCAGTATTTT; CDR3 protein: CASKTRRGRWDTQYF
V gene: TRBV12-3/TRBV12-4; clone size: -; D gene: -; J gene: TRBJ2-3; CDR3 DNA: TGTGCCAGCAGTTTAGCGCTCGGGGAGCGGCAGTATTTT; CDR3 protein: CASSLALGERQYF
V gene: TRBV6-2/TRBV6-3; clone size: -; D gene: TRBD1; J gene: TRBJ1-1; CDR3 DNA: TGTGCCAGCAGCAGCTGGGGACAGGCGGATTTGAACACTGAAGCTTTCTTT; CDR3 protein: CASSSWGQADLNTEAFF
V gene: TRBV6-1; clone size: -; D gene: -; J gene: TRBJ1-6; CDR3 DNA: TGTGCCAGCACTATTATTGGGGGGGGTTCACCCCTCCACTTT; CDR3 protein: CASTIIGGGSPLHF
V gene: TRBV30; clone size: -; D gene: TRBD2; J gene: TRBJ2-1; CDR3 DNA: TGTGCCTGGATCTGGGGGTCTGGCGGGGGTGAGCAGTTCTTC; CDR3 protein: CAWIWGSGGGEQFF
V gene: TRBV7-9; clone size: once; D gene: TRBD2; J gene: TRBJ2-1; CDR3 DNA: TGTGCCAGCAGCCCTAGACTAGCGGGAGTTTACAATGAGCAGTTCTTC; CDR3 protein: CASSPRLAGVYNEQFF
V gene: TRBV18; clone size: once; D gene: TRBD1; J gene: TRBJ2-7; CDR3 DNA: TGTGCCAGCTCACCCGGACAGGGGGCTATGTACGAGCAGTACTTC; CDR3 protein: CASSPGQGAMYEQYF
V gene: TRBV6-5; clone size: -; D gene: -; J gene: TRBJ2-7; CDR3 DNA: TGTGCCAGCAGTTTATCCCCAGAAATCTCCTACGAGCAGTACTTC; CDR3 protein: CASSLSPEISYEQYF
V gene: TRBV6-5; clone size: -; D gene: -; J gene: TRBJ1-1; CDR3 DNA: TGTGCCAGCAGTTCCCACGATGGGGGCTTGAACACTGAAGCTTTCTTT; CDR3 protein: CASSSHDGGLNTEAFF
V gene: TRBV9; clone size: once; D gene: -; J gene: TRBJ1-1; CDR3 DNA: TGTGCCAGCGGAGGGGAAGTCGGGGACACTGAAGCTTTCTTT; CDR3 protein: CASGGEVGDTEAFF
V gene: TRBV27; clone size: few; D gene: -; J gene: TRBJ2-3; CDR3 DNA: TGTGCCAGCAGTTTAGTCCGGGAAGGCGGGGATACGCAGTATTTT; CDR3 protein: CASSLVREGGDTQYF
V gene: TRBV7-9; clone size: -; D gene: -; J gene: TRBJ2-5; CDR3 DNA: TGTGCCAGCAGCCCCGGACAGCTCCAAGAGACCCAGTACTTC; CDR3 protein: CASSPGQLQETQYF
V gene: TRBV4-1; clone size: -; D gene: TRBD2; J gene: TRBJ2-3; CDR3 DNA: TGCGCCAGCAGCCAAGACCTAGCGGGTTCCACAGATACGCAGTATTTT; CDR3 protein: CASSQDLAGSTDTQYF
V gene: TRBV6-4; clone size: -; D gene: -; J gene: TRBJ2-3; CDR3 DNA: TGTGCCAGCAGTGACCTAGCCCCAGGTACAGATACGCAGTATTTT; CDR3 protein: CASSDLAPGTDTQYF
V gene: TRBV28; clone size: once; D gene: -; J gene: TRBJ1-2; CDR3 DNA: TGTGCCAGCAGTTTAGGAGGTTATGGCTACACCTTC; CDR3 protein: CASSLGGYGYTF
V gene: TRBV7-2; clone size: -; D gene: -; J gene: TRBJ2-4; CDR3 DNA: TGTGCCAGCAGCTTATCGGTCCCCAAAAACATTCAGTACTTC; CDR3 protein: CASSLSVPKNIQYF
V gene: TRBV18; clone size: -; D gene: TRBD2; J gene: TRBJ2-3; CDR3 DNA: TGTGCCAGCTCACCACGTCTAGCGGGGGGCACAGATACGCAGTATTTT; CDR3 protein: CASSPRLAGGTDTQYF
V gene: TRBV19; clone size: few; D gene: TRBD1; J gene: TRBJ1-3; CDR3 DNA: TGTGCCAGTCCCCCCGGACAGGTTCTCCCCTCTGGAAACACCATATATTTT; CDR3 protein: CASPPGQVLPSGNTIYF
V gene: TRBV5-1; clone size: -; D gene: TRBD1; J gene: TRBJ1-1; CDR3 DNA: TGCGCCAGCAGCTCGCAAGGACAGGGAGCCATGAACACTGAAGCTTTCTTT; CDR3 protein: CASSSQGQGAMNTEAFF
V gene: TRBV7-2; clone size: -; D gene: TRBD2; J gene: TRBJ2-1; CDR3 DNA: TGTGCCAGCAGCTTTCCCGGACTAGCGGGAGGGCGGATCTTC; CDR3 protein: CASSFPGLAGGRIF
V gene: TRBV27; clone size: -; D gene: TRBD1; J gene: TRBJ2-2; CDR3 DNA: TGTGCCAGCAGTTTATATCTGTCCCAGGGGGCCGCCGGGGAGCTGTTTTTT; CDR3 protein: CASSLYLSQGAAGELFF
V gene: TRBV18; clone size: -; D gene: -; J gene: TRBJ2-7; CDR3 DNA: TGTGCCAGCTCACCACAACGGGACGAGCAGTACTTC; CDR3 protein: CASSPQRDEQYF
V gene: TRBV29-1; clone size: -; D gene: TRBD2; J gene: TRBJ2-7; CDR3 DNA: TGCAGCGTTGTGGGGGGGTCCTACGAGCAGTACTTC; CDR3 protein: CSVVGGSYEQYF